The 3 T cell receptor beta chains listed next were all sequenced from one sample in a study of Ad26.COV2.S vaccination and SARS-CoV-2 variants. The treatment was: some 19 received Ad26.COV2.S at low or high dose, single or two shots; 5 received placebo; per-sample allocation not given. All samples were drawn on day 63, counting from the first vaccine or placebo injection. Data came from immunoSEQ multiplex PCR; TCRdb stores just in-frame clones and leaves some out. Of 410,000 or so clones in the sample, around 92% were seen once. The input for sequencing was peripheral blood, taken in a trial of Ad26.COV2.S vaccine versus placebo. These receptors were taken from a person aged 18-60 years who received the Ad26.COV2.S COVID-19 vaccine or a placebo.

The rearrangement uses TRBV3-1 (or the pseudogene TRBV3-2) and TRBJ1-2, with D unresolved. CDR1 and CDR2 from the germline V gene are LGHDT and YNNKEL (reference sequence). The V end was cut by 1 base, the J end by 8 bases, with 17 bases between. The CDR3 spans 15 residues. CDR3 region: CASSQGGSFIKGYTF. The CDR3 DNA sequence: TGTGCCAGCAGCCAAGGGGGATCTTTCATCAAAGGCTACACCTTC.

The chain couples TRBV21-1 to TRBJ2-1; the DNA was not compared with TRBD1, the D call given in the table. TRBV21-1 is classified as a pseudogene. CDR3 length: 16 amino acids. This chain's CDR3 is CASSERTGTGLGEQFF. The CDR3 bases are TGTGCCAGCAGCGAACGAACCGGGACAGGACTGGGTGAGCAGTTCTTC.

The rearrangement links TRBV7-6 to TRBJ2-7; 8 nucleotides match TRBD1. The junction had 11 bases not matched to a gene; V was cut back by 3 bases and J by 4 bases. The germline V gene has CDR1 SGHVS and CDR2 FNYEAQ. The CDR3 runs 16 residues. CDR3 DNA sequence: TGTGCCAGCAGCTTCCGCAGGGGGCGCGATACGTACGAGCAGTACTTC. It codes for CASSFRRGRDTYEQYF.